The clone carrying this T cell receptor beta chain was counted ten times or more. What it binds is not known. The CDR3 contains 11 residues. Trimming cost V 6 bases and J 14 bases; bases outside gene matches: 3. Quantitative 5'-RACE was performed with molecular barcodes, and it yielded the TCR beta libraries. TCRdb called the 5' RACE reads again in MiXCR, with one record for every CDR3 protein. The data contain under 150,000 distinct CDR3 sequences, roughly 10% of them seen just once; the ten biggest clones take up approximately 4%. The data were taken from a study of CD8 T cells in ankylosing spondylitis. Notes on the study in general: Certain motif variants had earlier been reported in reactive arthritis synovial fluid and blood. Eight highly homologous variants formed a TCR beta motif that appeared characteristic of ankylosing spondylitis blood. As for the disease-linked clones, they showed a CD8+ phenotype and occurred at relatively low frequencies in peripheral blood.

The sequence came from a female donor with ankylosing spondylitis or in good health (not recorded which). The sequencing sample was made of blood, either unsorted or a sorted T cell fraction (not recorded which). This chain joins TRBV12-3 or TRBV12-4 and TRBJ1-6, with TRBD1 matching 8 bases. The CDR3 nucleotides are TGTGCCAGCAGAGACAGGGGAACCCTCCACTTT. It translates to CASRDRGTLHF.